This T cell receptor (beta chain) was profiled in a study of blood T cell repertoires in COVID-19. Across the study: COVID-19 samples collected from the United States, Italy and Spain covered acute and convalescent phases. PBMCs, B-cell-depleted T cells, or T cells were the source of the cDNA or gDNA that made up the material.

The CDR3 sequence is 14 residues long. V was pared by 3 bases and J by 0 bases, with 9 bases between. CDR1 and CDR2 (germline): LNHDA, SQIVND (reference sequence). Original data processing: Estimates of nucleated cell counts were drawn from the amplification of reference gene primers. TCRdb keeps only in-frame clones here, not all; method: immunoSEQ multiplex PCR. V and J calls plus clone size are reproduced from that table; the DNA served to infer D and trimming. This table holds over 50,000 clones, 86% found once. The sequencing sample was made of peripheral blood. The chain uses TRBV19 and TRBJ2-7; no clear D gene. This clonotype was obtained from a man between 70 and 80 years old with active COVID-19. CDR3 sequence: CASSIGGTSYEQYF. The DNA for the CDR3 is TGTGCCAGTAGTATCGGCGGTACCTCCTACGAGCAGTACTTC. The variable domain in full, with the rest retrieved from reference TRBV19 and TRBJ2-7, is DGGITQSPKYLFRKEGQNVTLSCEQNLNHDAMYWYRQDPGQGLRLIYYSQIVNDFQKGDIAEGYSVSREKKESFPLTVTSAQKNPTAFYLCASSIGGTSYEQYFGPGTRLTVT.